These 17 T cell receptor beta chains came from one sample sequenced in a study of blood T cell repertoires in COVID-19 (dated by TCRdb to 2020 to 2022). Libraries were made using the immunoSEQ multiplex PCR assay. Held by TCRdb, this immuneACCESS table contains in-frame sequences only and omits some clones. Under half of the omission traces to an unresolved V gene where checked; the cause of the rest is unknown. In this sample the table shows 130,000 or so clones, around 83% of which occur a single time. The top ten clonotypes cover around 5.6% of the sample. Material for sequencing was peripheral blood. Every receptor here comes from a man older than 75 with active or convalescent COVID-19.

The chain couples TRBV7-9 to TRBJ1-6, with D tentatively TRBD1 (6 bases). V dropped 5 bases and J dropped 11 bases, with 10 bases sitting between them. The germline gives CDR1 SEHNR, CDR2 FQNEAQ (reference sequence). This CDR3 comprises 12 residues. The CDR3 coding sequence is TGTGCCAGCAGCCTACAGGGAGCACCCCTCCACTTT. Protein: CASSLQGAPLHF.

The rearrangement uses TRBV28 and TRBJ2-7; D is perhaps TRBD1 (6 bases). This CDR3 comprises 15 residues. Trimming stripped 5 bases from V and 3 bases from J, with 17 bases between. Per the germline V gene, CDR1 is MDHEN and CDR2 is SYDVKM. CDR3 DNA sequence: TGTGCCAGCAGTACGAACAGGGTCTCCCTCTACGAGCAGTACTTC. Its protein is CASSTNRVSLYEQYF.

The chain uses TRBV6-5 and TRBJ1-1; tentatively, D is TRBD1 (5 bases). This CDR3 comprises 14 residues. The germline V gene has CDR1 MNHEY and CDR2 SVGAGI. V lost 10 bases and J 0 bases, leaving 15 bases between the germline ends. The CDR3, as DNA: TGTGCCACCCAAAAGACAGCCGTGAACACTGAAGCTTTCTTT. This sequence encodes CATQKTAVNTEAFF.

The rearrangement links TRBV6-5 to TRBJ2-1; 9 positions agree with TRBD2. The V gene's germline CDR1 is MNHEY and CDR2 SVGAGI. V was clipped by 6 bases and J by 2 bases; unmatched bases: 2. This CDR3 contains 14 residues. The CDR3 protein is CASSQRGAYNEQFF. CDR3 nucleotides: TGTGCCAGCAGCCAGCGGGGGGCCTACAATGAGCAGTTCTTC.

This clone was detected only once. The chain employs TRBV7-3 and TRBJ1-6; 7 bases are shared with TRBD1. The CDR3 is 13 residues long. The germline CDR1 and CDR2 sequences are SGHTA and FQGTGA. J was trimmed by 7 bases and V by 4 bases; bases with no gene match: 1. The CDR3 loop is CASSWDRNSPLHF. CDR3 nucleotide sequence: TGTGCCAGCAGCTGGGACAGAAATTCACCCCTCCACTTT.

The chain has TRBV29-1 and TRBJ1-2; 8 bases agree with TRBD1. This CDR3 is 14 amino acids long. V was clipped by 5 bases and J by 1 base; unmatched bases: 6. Germline V gene data show CDR1 as SQVTM and CDR2 as ANQGSEA. The CDR3 coding sequence is TGCAGCGTTTACGGACAGGGAGTTAACTATGGCTACACCTTC. This encodes CSVYGQGVNYGYTF.

This chain links TRBV10-3 with TRBJ1-1; 10 bases fit TRBD1. This CDR3 comprises 13 residues. Germline V lookup: CDR1 ENHRY, CDR2 SYGVKD. With 4 bases clipped from V and 11 bases from J, the junction kept 7 bases outside the gene matches. CDR3 in amino acids: CAISGQGASDAFF. In DNA form, the CDR3 reads TGTGCCATCAGTGGACAGGGGGCCAGTGATGCTTTCTTT.

The J gene is TRBJ1-3, the V gene TRBV7-2, with D possibly TRBD1 on 6 matching bases. Germline V CDR1 and CDR2: SGHTA, FQGNSA. V lost 1 base and J lost 1, with 14 bases in between. The CDR3 has 17 amino acids. CDR3 protein: CASSLGPRGPSGNTIYF. The CDR3 coding sequence is TGTGCCAGCAGCTTAGGGCCCAGGGGTCCTTCTGGAAACACCATATATTTT.

The chain carries TRBV15 and TRBJ2-1; weak D call: TRBD2 (6 bases). The CDR3 totals 15 residues. V was cut by 6 bases and J by 7 bases, with 19 bases left in between. In germline, CDR1 is LNHNV, CDR2 YYDKDF (reference sequence). Here the CDR3 reads CATSPLSGLLNEQFF. DNA of the CDR3: TGTGCCACCAGTCCTCTTTCGGGACTCTTAAATGAGCAGTTCTTC.

The chain is built from TRBV24-1 and TRBJ2-3; 9 nucleotides agree with TRBD1. The CDR3 runs 17 residues. The trim removed 5 bases at V and 1 base at J, leaving 9 bases unmatched. The germline V gene encodes CDR1 KGHDR and CDR2 SFDVKD. The CDR3 loop is CATSARGQGYGTDTQYF. CDR3 bases: TGTGCCACCAGTGCCAGGGGACAGGGATACGGCACAGATACGCAGTATTTT.

The chain carries TRBV9 and TRBJ2-1, with 9 positions matching TRBD2. The trim removed 1 base at V and 8 bases at J, leaving 4 bases unmatched. The CDR3 is 14 residues long. Germline assignment: CDR1 SGDLS and CDR2 YYNGEE. The CDR3 sequence: CASSVSGLADEQFF. CDR3 nucleotide sequence: TGTGCCAGCAGCGTATCGGGACTAGCCGATGAGCAGTTCTTC.

This clone was detected once. The chain couples TRBV5-4 to TRBJ1-2; 7 nucleotides agree with TRBD1. Trimming took 4 bases from V and 7 from J; bases not matched to a gene: 7. The length of the CDR3 is 13 residues. Germline CDR1 SGHNT, CDR2 YYREEE (reference sequence). CDR3 residues: CASSVGQVLGYTF. In DNA, the CDR3 is TGTGCCAGCAGCGTCGGACAGGTTCTTGGCTACACCTTC.

This chain joins TRBV27 and TRBJ2-7; D unresolved. CDR1 is MNHEY and CDR2 is SMNVEV in the germline V gene (reference sequence). V was cut by 6 bases and J by 0 bases, with 9 bases left in between. The CDR3 loop spans 13 amino acids. The CDR3: CASSQKTSYEQYF. The CDR3 coding sequence is TGTGCCAGCAGCCAGAAAACCTCCTACGAGCAGTACTTC.

The chain couples TRBV6-1 to TRBJ2-7, with 9 bases fitting TRBD1. The junction had 11 bases not matched to a gene; V was cut back by 1 base and J by 1 base. The germline CDR1 and CDR2 sequences are MNHNS and SASEGT. This CDR3 has 18 amino acids. The chain's CDR3 is CASSEGGQGPPRSYEQYF. The CDR3 region has the DNA TGTGCCAGCAGTGAAGGGGGACAGGGCCCTCCTCGATCCTACGAGCAGTACTTC.

V and J are TRBV27 and TRBJ2-7, with TRBD1 matching over 7 bases. The CDR3 spans 15 residues. The germline V gene encodes CDR1 MNHEY and CDR2 SMNVEV (reference sequence). Trimming took 1 base from V and 7 from J; bases not matched to a gene: 10. CDR3 residues: CASSLLGRGSGEQYF. The CDR3 DNA reads as TGTGCCAGCAGTTTATTGGGCAGGGGGTCGGGGGAGCAGTACTTC.

The chain has TRBV6-2 or TRBV6-3 and TRBJ2-2; possibly TRBD2 for D (5 bases). Germline V gene sequence: CDR1 MNHEY, CDR2 SVGEGT. This CDR3 comprises 13 residues. Trimming left V 6 bases short and J 5 bases short, with 10 bases between. The CDR3 DNA reads TGTGCCAGCAGCTTGACTAAGACCGGGGAGCTGTTTTTT. It specifies CASSLTKTGELFF.

The V gene is TRBV2, the J gene TRBJ2-5; TRBD1 is a possible D gene (6 bases). Trimming took off 8 bases at V and 4 bases at J, with 14 bases between the two ends. The CDR3 covers 13 residues. CDR1 is SNHLY, CDR2 FYNNEI, per germline. CDR3 in amino acids: CASEEVRGETQYF. CDR3 nucleotides: TGTGCCAGCGAAGAGGTCAGGGGAGAGACCCAGTACTTC.